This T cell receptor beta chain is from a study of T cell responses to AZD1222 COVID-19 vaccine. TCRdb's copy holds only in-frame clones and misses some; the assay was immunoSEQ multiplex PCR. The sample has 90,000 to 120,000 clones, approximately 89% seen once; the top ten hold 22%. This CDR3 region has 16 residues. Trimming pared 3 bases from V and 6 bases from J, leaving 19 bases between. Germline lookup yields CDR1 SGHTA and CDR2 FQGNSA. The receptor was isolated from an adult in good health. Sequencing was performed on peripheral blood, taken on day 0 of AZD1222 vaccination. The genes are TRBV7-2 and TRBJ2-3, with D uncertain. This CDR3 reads CASSLGIGNFGDTQYF. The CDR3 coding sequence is TGTGCCAGCAGCTTGGGGATCGGTAATTTCGGGGATACGCAGTATTTT. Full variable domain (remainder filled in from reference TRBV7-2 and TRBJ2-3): GAGVSQSPSNKVTEKGKDVELRCDPISGHTALYWYRQSLGQGLEFLIYFQGNSAPDKSGLPSDRFSAERTGGSVSTLTIQRTQQEDSAVYLCASSLGIGNFGDTQYFGPGTRLTVL.